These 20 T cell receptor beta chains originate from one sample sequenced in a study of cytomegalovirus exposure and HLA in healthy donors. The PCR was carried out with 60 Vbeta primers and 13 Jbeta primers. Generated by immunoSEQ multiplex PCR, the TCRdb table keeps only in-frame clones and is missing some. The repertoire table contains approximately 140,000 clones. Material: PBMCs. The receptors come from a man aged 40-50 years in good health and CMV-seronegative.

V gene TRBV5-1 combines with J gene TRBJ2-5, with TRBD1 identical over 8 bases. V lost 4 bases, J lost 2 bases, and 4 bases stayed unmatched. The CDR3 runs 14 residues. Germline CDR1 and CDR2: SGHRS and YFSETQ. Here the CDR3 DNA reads TGCGCCAGCAGCCCTGGACAGGGACAAGAGACCCAGTACTTC. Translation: CASSPGQGQETQYF.

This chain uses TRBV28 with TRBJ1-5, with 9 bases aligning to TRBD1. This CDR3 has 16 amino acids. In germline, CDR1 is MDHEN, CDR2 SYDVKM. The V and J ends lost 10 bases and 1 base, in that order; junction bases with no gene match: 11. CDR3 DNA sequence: TGTGCCATCAAGGACAGGGGAGGCATGAGCAATCAGCCCCAGCATTTT. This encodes CAIKDRGGMSNQPQHF.

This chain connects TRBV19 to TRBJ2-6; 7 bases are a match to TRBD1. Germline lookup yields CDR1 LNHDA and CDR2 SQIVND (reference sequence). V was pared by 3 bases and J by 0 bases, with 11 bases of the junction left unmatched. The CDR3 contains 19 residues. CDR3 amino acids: CASSITRTGFSSGANVLTF. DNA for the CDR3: TGTGCCAGTAGTATTACCCGGACAGGCTTTAGCTCTGGGGCCAACGTCCTGACTTTC.

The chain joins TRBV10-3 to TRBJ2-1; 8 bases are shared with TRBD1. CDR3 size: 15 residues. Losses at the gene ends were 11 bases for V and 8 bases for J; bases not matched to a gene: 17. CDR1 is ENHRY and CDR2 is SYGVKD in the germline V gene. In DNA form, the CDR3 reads TGTGCCGGTGCTACGGGCAGGGGGCAGAGAGATGAGCAGTTCTTC. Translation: CAGATGRGQRDEQFF.

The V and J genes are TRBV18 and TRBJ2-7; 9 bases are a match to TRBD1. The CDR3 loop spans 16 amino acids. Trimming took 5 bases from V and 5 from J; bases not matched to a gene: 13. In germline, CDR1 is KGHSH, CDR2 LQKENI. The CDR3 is CASSAGTGTGLDEQYF. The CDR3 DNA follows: TGTGCCAGCTCAGCTGGGACCGGGACAGGGTTGGACGAGCAGTACTTC. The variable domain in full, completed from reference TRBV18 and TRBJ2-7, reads NAGVMQNPRHLVRRRGQEARLRCSPMKGHSHVYWYRQLPEEGLKFMVYLQKENIIDESGMPKERFSAEFPKEGPSILRIQQVVRGDSAAYFCASSAGTGTGLDEQYFGPGTRLTVT.

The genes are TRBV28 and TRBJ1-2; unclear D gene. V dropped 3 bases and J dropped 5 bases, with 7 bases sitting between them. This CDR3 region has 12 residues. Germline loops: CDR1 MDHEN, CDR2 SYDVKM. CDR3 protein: CASSLPGYGYTF. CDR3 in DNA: TGTGCCAGCAGTTTGCCGGGTTATGGCTACACCTTC.

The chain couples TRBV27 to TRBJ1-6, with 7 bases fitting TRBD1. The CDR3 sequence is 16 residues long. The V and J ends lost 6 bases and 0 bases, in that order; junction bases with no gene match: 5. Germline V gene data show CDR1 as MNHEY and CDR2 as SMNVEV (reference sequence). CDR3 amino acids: CASRATGSSYNSPLHF. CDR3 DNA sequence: TGTGCCAGCAGGGCGACAGGGAGCTCCTATAATTCACCCCTCCACTTT.

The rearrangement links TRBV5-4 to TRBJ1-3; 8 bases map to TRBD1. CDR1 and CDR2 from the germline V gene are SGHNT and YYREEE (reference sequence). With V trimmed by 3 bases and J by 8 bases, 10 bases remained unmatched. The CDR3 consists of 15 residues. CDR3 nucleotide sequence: TGTGCCAGCAGCTCCGCGGACAGGGCGTCGGACACCATATATTTT. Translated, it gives CASSSADRASDTIYF.

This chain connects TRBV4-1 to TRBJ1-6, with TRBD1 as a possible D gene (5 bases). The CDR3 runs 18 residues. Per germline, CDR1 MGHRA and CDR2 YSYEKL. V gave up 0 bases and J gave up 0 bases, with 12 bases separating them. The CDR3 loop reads CASSQDARVNSYNSPLHF. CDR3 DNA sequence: TGCGCCAGCAGCCAAGATGCCAGGGTCAACTCCTATAATTCACCCCTCCACTTT.

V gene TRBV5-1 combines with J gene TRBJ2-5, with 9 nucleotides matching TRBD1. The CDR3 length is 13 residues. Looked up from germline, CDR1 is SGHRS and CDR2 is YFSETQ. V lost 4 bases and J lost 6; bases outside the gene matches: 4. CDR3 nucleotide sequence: TGCGCCAGCAGCCAGGGACAGGGACAGACCCAGTACTTC. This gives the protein CASSQGQGQTQYF. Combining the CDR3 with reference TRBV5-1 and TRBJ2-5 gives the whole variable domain KAGVTQTPRYLIKTRGQQVTLSCSPISGHRSVSWYQQTPGQGLQFLFEYFSETQRNKGNFPGRFSGRQFSNSRSEMNVSTLELGDSALYLCASSQGQGQTQYFGPGTRLLVL.

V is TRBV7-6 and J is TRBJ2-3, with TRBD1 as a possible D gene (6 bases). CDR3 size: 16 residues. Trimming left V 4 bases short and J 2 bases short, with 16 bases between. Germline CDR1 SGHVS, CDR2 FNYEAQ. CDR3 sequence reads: CASSSGKTGPTDTQYF. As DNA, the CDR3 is TGTGCCAGCAGCTCCGGTAAAACAGGGCCCACAGATACGCAGTATTTT.

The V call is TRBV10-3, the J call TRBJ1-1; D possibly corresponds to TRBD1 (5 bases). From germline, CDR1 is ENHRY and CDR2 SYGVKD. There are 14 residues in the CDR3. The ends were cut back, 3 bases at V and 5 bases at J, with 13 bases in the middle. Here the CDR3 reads CAISDQGPGTEAFF. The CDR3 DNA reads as TGTGCCATCAGTGATCAGGGCCCCGGAACTGAAGCTTTCTTT.

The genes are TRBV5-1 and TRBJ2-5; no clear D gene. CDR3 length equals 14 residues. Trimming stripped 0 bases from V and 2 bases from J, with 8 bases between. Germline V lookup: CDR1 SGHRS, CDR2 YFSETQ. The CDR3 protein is CASSLGRLQETQYF. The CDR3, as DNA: TGCGCCAGCAGCTTGGGCCGACTTCAAGAGACCCAGTACTTC.

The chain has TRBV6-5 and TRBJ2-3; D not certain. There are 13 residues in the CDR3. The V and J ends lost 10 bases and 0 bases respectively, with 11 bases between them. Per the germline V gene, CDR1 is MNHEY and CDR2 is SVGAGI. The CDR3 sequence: CATTTPSTDTQYF. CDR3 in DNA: TGTGCCACCACAACGCCGAGCACAGATACGCAGTATTTT.

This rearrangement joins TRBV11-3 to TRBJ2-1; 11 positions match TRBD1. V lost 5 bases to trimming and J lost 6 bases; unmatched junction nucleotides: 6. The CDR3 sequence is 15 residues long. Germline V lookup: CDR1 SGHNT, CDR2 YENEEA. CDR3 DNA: TGTGCCAGCAGCCCCCGGGACAGGGGGGTCAATGAGCAGTTCTTC. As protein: CASSPRDRGVNEQFF.

Here the CDR3 reads CASTGLTSTDTQYF. The CDR3 DNA is TGTGCCAGCACGGGACTTACTAGCACAGATACGCAGTATTTT. The gene calls are TRBV27 and TRBJ2-3, with D possibly being TRBD2 (6 bases). There are 14 residues in the CDR3. The ends were cut back, 7 bases at V and 0 bases at J, with 11 bases in the middle. CDR1 and CDR2 (germline): MNHEY, SMNVEV (reference sequence).

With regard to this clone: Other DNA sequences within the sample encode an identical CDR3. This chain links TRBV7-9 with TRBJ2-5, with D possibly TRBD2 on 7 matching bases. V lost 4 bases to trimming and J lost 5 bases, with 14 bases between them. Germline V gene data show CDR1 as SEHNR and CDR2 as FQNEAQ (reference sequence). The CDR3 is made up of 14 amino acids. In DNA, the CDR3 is TGTGCCAGCAGCTCCCTAGGGGGAGGGGAGACCCAGTACTTC. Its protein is CASSSLGGGETQYF.

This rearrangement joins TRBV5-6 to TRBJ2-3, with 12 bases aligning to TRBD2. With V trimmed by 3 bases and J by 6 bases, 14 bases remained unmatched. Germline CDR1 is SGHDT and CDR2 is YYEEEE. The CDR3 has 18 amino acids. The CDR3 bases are TGTGCCAGCAGCTCCTGGACTAGCGGGGCCCAGGGGGCGGATACGCAGTATTTT. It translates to CASSSWTSGAQGADTQYF.

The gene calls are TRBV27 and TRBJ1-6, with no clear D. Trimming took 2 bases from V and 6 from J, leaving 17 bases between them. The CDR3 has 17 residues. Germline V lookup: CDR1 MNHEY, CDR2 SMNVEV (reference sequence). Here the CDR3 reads CASSLPHGIGGNSPLHF. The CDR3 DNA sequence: TGTGCCAGCAGTTTACCGCACGGAATAGGCGGTAATTCACCCCTCCACTTT.

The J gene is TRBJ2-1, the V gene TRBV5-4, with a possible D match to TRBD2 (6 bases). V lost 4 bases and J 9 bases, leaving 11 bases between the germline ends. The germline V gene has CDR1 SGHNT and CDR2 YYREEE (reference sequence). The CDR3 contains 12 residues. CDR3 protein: CASSARDFEQFF. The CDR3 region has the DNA TGTGCCAGCAGCGCCCGGGACTTTGAGCAGTTCTTC. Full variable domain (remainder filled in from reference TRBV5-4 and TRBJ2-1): ETGVTQSPTHLIKTRGQQVTLRCSSQSGHNTVSWYQQALGQGPQFIFQYYREEENGRGNFPPRFSGLQFPNYSSELNVNALELDDSALYLCASSARDFEQFFGPGTRLTVL.